A selection of T cell receptor beta chains follows, all from one sample in a study of cytotoxic CD8 clonotypes in ibrutinib-treated CLL. Repertoires were generated with immunoSEQ multiplex PCR, while TCRdb's copy carries only in-frame clones and drops some. The sample consists of about 63,000 clones, approximately 75% of them appearing once. The specimen comprised PBMCs, sampled after 12 months of ibrutinib treatment. The receptor set was obtained from a human donor with chronic lymphocytic leukemia. CDR3s include the opening cysteine and the closing phenylalanine or tryptophan. Fields, in order: J gene, clone size, V gene, D gene, CDR3 protein, CDR3 DNA. The D gene is left open where the match is weak. Size values are once, few and many counts, or a class for expanded clones, and some rows have none.

>TRBJ1-2|-|TRBV10-3|-
CAISEFTDRPSGYTF
TGTGCCATCAGTGAGTTTACCGACAGACCTTCTGGCTACACCTTC
>TRBJ2-2|few|TRBV9|-
CASSEAVNAGELFF
TGTGCCAGCAGCGAGGCCGTGAACGCCGGGGAGCTGTTTTTT
>TRBJ1-3|few|TRBV9|-
CASSVSSTDLRSGNTIYF
TGTGCCAGCAGCGTCTCGTCCACCGACCTCCGCTCTGGAAACACCATATATTTT
>TRBJ2-1|once|TRBV4-1|-
CASSQEIGGSSYNEQFF
TGCGCCAGCAGCCAAGAAATAGGGGGGAGCTCCTACAATGAGCAGTTCTTC
>TRBJ2-7|-|TRBV6-5|-
CASSYSTAGSYEQYF
TGTGCCAGCAGTTACTCGACAGCAGGGTCCTACGAGCAGTACTTC
>TRBJ2-7|-|TRBV2|-
CASIRGGDGISGEQYF
TGTGCCAGCATCAGAGGGGGGGACGGTATTTCTGGGGAGCAGTACTTC
>TRBJ2-7|few|TRBV4-1|TRBD2
CASSQVLPSGRYEQYF
TGCGCCAGCAGCCAAGTTCTACCTAGCGGGAGATACGAGCAGTACTTC
>TRBJ1-2|few|TRBV27|TRBD1
CASSSGTGPTFGYGYTF
TGTGCCAGCAGTTCCGGGACAGGGCCGACTTTTGGCTATGGCTACACCTTC
>TRBJ2-5|-|TRBV9|TRBD2
CASSPGGYGVQETQYF
TGTGCCAGCAGCCCCGGGGGGTACGGGGTCCAAGAGACCCAGTACTTC
>TRBJ1-2|-|TRBV27|-
CASSLTGREGYTF
TGTGCCAGCAGCCTCACAGGGCGGGAAGGCTACACCTTC
>TRBJ1-1|-|TRBV10-3|-
CATQGMGGTEAFF
TGTGCCACCCAGGGCATGGGGGGGACTGAAGCTTTCTTT
>TRBJ2-3|few|TRBV27|-
CASSLRVATDTQYF
TGTGCCAGCAGTTTAAGGGTAGCCACAGATACGCAGTATTTT
>TRBJ2-3|-|TRBV7-2|-
CASSFSRGSTDTQYF
TGTGCCAGCAGCTTTTCCAGGGGTAGCACAGATACGCAGTATTTT
>TRBJ2-6|-|TRBV5-1|-
CASSLGWADALPGANVLTF
TGCGCCAGCAGCTTGGGGTGGGCAGATGCTCTGCCTGGGGCCAACGTCCTGACTTTC
>TRBJ2-7|few|TRBV7-9|TRBD2
CASSLSGRANEQYF
TGTGCCAGCAGCTTGTCCGGGAGGGCCAATGAGCAGTACTTC
>TRBJ2-7|few|TRBV9|TRBD2
CASSVVGSGRDEQYF
TGTGCCAGCAGCGTAGTTGGTAGCGGGAGAGACGAGCAGTACTTC
>TRBJ2-6|-|TRBV18|TRBD1
CASSPVVDRGLTGANVLTF
TGTGCCAGCTCACCAGTTGTGGACAGGGGGCTAACTGGGGCCAACGTCCTGACTTTC
>TRBJ1-4|-|TRBV28|-
CASSSAGGGNEKLFF
TGTGCCAGCAGTTCTGCGGGTGGGGGTAATGAAAAACTGTTTTTT
>TRBJ2-1|-|TRBV7-3|-
CASSSQLGEQFF
TGTGCCAGCAGCAGCCAACTAGGTGAGCAGTTCTTC
>TRBJ1-2|few|TRBV6-1|-
CASSETGYGYTF
TGTGCCAGCAGTGAGACAGGTTATGGCTACACCTTC
>TRBJ1-2|few|TRBV28|-
CAYRSSGNYGYTF
TGTGCGTATAGGAGTTCAGGGAACTATGGCTACACCTTC
>TRBJ2-3|few|TRBV7-3|-
CASSPSQLGVGTDTQYF
TGTGCCAGCAGCCCATCCCAACTAGGGGTTGGCACAGATACGCAGTATTTT
>TRBJ1-1|-|TRBV19|-
CASSISSYNTEAFF
TGTGCCAGTAGTATCAGTTCGTATAACACTGAAGCTTTCTTT
>TRBJ2-1|few|TRBV12-2|-
CASRLAPRRSSSYNEQFF
TGTGCAAGTCGCTTAGCGCCCCGGCGTTCGAGCTCCTACAATGAGCAGTTCTTC
>TRBJ1-1|-|TRBV30|-
CAWSGTTLGTGTEAFF
TGTGCCTGGAGTGGGACCACCCTCGGGACCGGAACTGAAGCTTTCTTT
>TRBJ2-7|-|TRBV5-1|-
CASSSDPGSYEQYF
TGCGCCAGCAGTTCAGACCCGGGCTCCTACGAGCAGTACTTC
>TRBJ1-4|-|TRBV5-1|TRBD1
CASSLRTGGKLFF
TGCGCCAGCAGCTTACGGACAGGGGGAAAACTGTTTTTT
>TRBJ2-3|few|TRBV18|TRBD2
CASSLKAGGGTDTQYF
TGTGCCAGCTCACTTAAAGCGGGAGGCGGCACAGATACGCAGTATTTT
>TRBJ2-7|-|TRBV15|-
CATSRVVGAAYEQYF
TGTGCCACCAGCAGAGTAGTCGGCGCCGCTTACGAGCAGTACTTC
>TRBJ1-5|-|TRBV30|-
CAWRGTINQPQHF
TGTGCCTGGCGCGGGACAATCAATCAGCCCCAGCATTTT
>TRBJ1-1|-|TRBV30|-
CAWSRGQPATEAFF
TGTGCCTGGAGTAGAGGACAGCCAGCCACTGAAGCTTTCTTT
>TRBJ2-1|-|TRBV9|TRBD2
CASSPGLAGYNEQFF
TGTGCCAGCAGCCCCGGGTTAGCGGGGTACAATGAGCAGTTCTTC
>TRBJ2-3|-|TRBV28|TRBD2
CASSKLAGGPLGTDTQYF
TGTGCCAGCAGTAAACTAGCGGGAGGGCCACTGGGCACAGATACGCAGTATTTT
>TRBJ2-3|-|TRBV28|TRBD2
CASSLWRERGDTQYF
TGTGCCAGCAGTTTATGGAGGGAGCGGGGAGATACGCAGTATTTT
>TRBJ1-3|-|TRBV11-2|-
CASSLVGGTGNTIYF
TGTGCCAGCAGCTTAGTGGGTGGAACTGGAAACACCATATATTTT
>TRBJ1-2|-|TRBV10-3|TRBD1
CAISGRNTEGQGIYGYTF
TGTGCCATCAGTGGTCGAAATACAGAGGGACAGGGGATCTATGGCTACACCTTC
>TRBJ2-7|-|TRBV5-4|-
CASSPGISLGYEQYF
TGTGCCAGCAGCCCAGGGATTTCTTTGGGCTACGAGCAGTACTTC
>TRBJ2-5|-|TRBV9|-
CASSVDVAKETQYF
TGTGCCAGCAGCGTAGACGTGGCTAAAGAGACCCAGTACTTC
>TRBJ2-5|-|TRBV10-3|-
CAISDSMGRETQYF
TGTGCCATCAGTGATTCAATGGGCCGGGAGACCCAGTACTTC
>TRBJ1-2|-|TRBV2|-
CASSGQQAYGYTF
TGTGCCAGCAGTGGACAGCAGGCCTATGGCTACACCTTC
>TRBJ2-1|-|TRBV11-2|TRBD2
CASSLVLAGGYNEQFF
TGTGCCAGCAGCTTAGTCCTAGCGGGGGGCTACAATGAGCAGTTCTTC
>TRBJ2-1|-|TRBV5-1|TRBD2
CASSLYGLAGNEQFF
TGCGCCAGCAGCTTGTATGGGCTAGCGGGCAATGAGCAGTTCTTC
>TRBJ2-7|-|TRBV5-1|-
CASSFGLSYEQYF
TGCGCCAGCAGCTTCGGACTCTCCTACGAGCAGTACTTC
>TRBJ2-5|few|TRBV5-1|-
CASSLDVWGAQETQYF
TGCGCCAGCAGCTTGGATGTATGGGGGGCGCAGGAGACCCAGTACTTC
>TRBJ1-5|few|TRBV28|TRBD1
CASDRGSAQPQHF
TGTGCCAGCGACAGGGGTTCAGCTCAGCCCCAGCATTTT
>TRBJ2-2|few|TRBV7-9|TRBD1
CASSWRTGGGTGELFF
TGTGCCAGCAGCTGGAGGACAGGGGGCGGAACCGGGGAGCTGTTTTTT
>TRBJ2-1|once|TRBV7-8|-
CASSLVVGYEQFF
TGTGCCAGCAGCTTAGTTGTCGGGTATGAGCAGTTCTTC
>TRBJ2-7|-|TRBV7-6|-
CASSRGAGASSYYEQYF
TGTGCCAGCAGCCGTGGTGCGGGGGCTAGCTCCTACTACGAGCAGTACTTC
>TRBJ1-2|-|TRBV28|TRBD1
CATQRQGISYGYTF
TGTGCCACCCAACGACAGGGGATCAGCTATGGCTACACCTTC
>TRBJ1-2|-|TRBV27|TRBD1
CASSQQGATYGYTF
TGTGCCAGCAGTCAACAGGGGGCGACGTATGGCTACACCTTC
>TRBJ2-7|-|TRBV10-3|-
CAIQAGEGTAFSYEQYF
TGTGCCATCCAAGCCGGGGAGGGGACAGCCTTCTCCTACGAGCAGTACTTC
>TRBJ2-6|-|TRBV28|-
CASSLFSGANVLTF
TGTGCCAGCAGTTTGTTCTCTGGGGCCAACGTCCTGACTTTC
>TRBJ2-2|-|TRBV9|TRBD1
CASSAQGYTGELFF
TGTGCCAGCAGTGCACAGGGGTACACCGGGGAGCTGTTTTTT